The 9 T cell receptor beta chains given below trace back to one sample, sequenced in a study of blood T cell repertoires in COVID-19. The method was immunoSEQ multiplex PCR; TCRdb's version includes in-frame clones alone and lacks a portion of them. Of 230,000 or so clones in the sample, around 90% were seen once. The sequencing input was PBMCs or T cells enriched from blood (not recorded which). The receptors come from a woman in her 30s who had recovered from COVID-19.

The CDR3 loop reads CAIRRATGEVNYGYTF. CDR3 in DNA: TGTGCCATCAGAAGGGCGACAGGGGAGGTTAACTATGGCTACACCTTC. The gene calls are TRBV10-3 and TRBJ1-2; the match to TRBD1 covers 8 bases. The CDR3 length is 16 residues. After removal of 6 bases from V and 1 base from J, the junction contained 10 bases not matched to a gene. Germline CDR1 reads ENHRY; CDR2 reads SYGVKD.

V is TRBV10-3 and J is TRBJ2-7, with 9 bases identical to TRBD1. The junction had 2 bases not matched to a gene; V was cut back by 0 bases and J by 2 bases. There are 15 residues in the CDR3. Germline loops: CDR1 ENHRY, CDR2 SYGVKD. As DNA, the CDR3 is TGTGCCATCAGTGAGTCCGGGACAGGGACCTACGAGCAGTACTTC. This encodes CAISESGTGTYEQYF.

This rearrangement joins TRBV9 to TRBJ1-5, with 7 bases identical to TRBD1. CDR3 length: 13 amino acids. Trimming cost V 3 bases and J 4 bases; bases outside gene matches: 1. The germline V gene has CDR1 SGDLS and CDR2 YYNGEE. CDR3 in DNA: TGTGCCAGCAGCGAACAGGGGAATCAGCCCCAGCATTTT. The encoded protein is CASSEQGNQPQHF.

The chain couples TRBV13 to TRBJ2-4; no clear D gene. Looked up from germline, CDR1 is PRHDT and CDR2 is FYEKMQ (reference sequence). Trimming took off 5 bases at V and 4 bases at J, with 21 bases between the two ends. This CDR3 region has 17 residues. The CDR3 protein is CASSPPVGTNRKNIQYF. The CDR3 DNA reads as TGTGCCAGCAGCCCGCCCGTGGGTACAAACAGAAAAAACATTCAGTACTTC.

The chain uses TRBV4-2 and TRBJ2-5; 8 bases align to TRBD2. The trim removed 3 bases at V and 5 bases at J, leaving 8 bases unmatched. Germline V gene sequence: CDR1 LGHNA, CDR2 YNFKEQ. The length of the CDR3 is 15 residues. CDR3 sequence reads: CASSHYATSAETQYF. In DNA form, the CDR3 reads TGTGCCAGCAGCCATTATGCGACTAGCGCCGAGACCCAGTACTTC.

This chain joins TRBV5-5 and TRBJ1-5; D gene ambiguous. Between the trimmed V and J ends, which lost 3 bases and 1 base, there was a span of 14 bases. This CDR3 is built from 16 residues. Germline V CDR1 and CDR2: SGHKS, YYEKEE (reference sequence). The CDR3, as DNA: TGTGCCAGCAGCTCCTCCTCCACCGCGAGCAATCAGCCCCAGCATTTT. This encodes CASSSSSTASNQPQHF.

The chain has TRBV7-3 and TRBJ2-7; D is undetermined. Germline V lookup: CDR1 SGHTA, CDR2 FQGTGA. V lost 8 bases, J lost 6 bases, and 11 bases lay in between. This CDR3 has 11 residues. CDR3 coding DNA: TGTGCCAGCGCCTCTGGTAGCGAGCAGTACTTC. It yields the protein CASASGSEQYF.

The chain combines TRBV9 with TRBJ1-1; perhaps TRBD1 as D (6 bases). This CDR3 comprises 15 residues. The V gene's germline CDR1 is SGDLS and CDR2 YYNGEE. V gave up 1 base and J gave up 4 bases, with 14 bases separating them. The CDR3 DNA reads TGTGCCAGCAGCGTACTGACAGGAGACGGCACTGAAGCTTTCTTT. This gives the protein CASSVLTGDGTEAFF.

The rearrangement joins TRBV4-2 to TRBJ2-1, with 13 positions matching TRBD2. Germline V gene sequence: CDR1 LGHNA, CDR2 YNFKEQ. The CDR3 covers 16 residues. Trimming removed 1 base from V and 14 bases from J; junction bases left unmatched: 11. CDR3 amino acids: CASSQVGTSGATTEFF. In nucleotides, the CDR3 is TGTGCCAGCAGCCAAGTCGGGACTAGCGGGGCCACGACCGAGTTCTTC.